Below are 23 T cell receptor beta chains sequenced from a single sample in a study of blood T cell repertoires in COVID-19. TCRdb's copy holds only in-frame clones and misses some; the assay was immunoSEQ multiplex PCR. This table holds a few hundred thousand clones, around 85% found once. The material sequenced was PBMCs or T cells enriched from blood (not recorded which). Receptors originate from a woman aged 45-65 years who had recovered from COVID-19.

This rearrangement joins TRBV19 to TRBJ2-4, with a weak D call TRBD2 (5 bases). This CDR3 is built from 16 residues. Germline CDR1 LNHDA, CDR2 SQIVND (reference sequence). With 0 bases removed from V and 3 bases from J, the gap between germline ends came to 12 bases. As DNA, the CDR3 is TGTGCCAGTAGTATAGATCCCGGGGTTGGCAAAAACATTCAGTACTTC. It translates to CASSIDPGVGKNIQYF.

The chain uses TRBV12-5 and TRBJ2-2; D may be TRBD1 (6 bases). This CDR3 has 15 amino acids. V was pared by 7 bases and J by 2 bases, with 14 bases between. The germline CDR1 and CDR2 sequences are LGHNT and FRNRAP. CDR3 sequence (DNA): TGTGCTAGTGCCTTAACAGGGATCAACACCGGGGAGCTGTTTTTT. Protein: CASALTGINTGELFF.

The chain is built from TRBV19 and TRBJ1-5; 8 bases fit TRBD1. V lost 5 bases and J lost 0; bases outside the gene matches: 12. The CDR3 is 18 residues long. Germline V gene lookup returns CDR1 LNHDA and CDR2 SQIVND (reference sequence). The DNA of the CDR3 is TGTGCCAGTAGTTACCGGGACAGGACGCCTGATAGCAATCAGCCCCAGCATTTT. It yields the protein CASSYRDRTPDSNQPQHF.

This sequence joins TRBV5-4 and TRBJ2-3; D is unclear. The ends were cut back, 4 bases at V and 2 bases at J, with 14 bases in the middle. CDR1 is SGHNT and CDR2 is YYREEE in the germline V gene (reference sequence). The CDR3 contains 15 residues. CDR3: CASSRAHLFTDTQYF. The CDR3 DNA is TGTGCCAGCAGCCGCGCTCACCTTTTCACAGATACGCAGTATTTT.

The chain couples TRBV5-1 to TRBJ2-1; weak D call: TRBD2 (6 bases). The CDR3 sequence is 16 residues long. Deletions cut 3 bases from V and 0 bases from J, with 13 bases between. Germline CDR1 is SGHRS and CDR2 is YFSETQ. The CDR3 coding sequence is TGCGCCAGCAGCTCCCTCGGGGGAAGCTCCTACAATGAGCAGTTCTTC. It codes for CASSSLGGSSYNEQFF.

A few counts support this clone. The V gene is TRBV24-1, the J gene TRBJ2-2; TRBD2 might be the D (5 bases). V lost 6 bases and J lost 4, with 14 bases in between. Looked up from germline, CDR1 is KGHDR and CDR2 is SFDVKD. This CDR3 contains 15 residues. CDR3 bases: TGTGCCACCAGTCCAACTGAGGGAATCACCGGGGAGCTGTTTTTT. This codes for CATSPTEGITGELFF.

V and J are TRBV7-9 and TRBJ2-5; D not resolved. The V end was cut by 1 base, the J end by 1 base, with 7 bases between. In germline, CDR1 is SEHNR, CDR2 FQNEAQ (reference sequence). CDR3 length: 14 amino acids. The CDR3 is CASSLVQVQETQYF. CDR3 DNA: TGTGCCAGCAGCTTAGTTCAGGTCCAAGAGACCCAGTACTTC.

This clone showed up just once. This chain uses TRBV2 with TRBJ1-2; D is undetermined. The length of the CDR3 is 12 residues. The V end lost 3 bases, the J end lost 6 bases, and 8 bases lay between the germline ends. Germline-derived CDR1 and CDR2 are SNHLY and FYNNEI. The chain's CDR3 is CASSDTTDGYTF. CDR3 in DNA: TGTGCCAGCAGTGATACCACAGATGGCTACACCTTC. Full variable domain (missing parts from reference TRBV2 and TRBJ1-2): EPEVTQTPSHQVTQMGQEVILRCVPISNHLYFYWYRQILGQKVEFLVSFYNNEISEKSEIFDDQFSVERPDGSNFTLKIRSTKLEDSAMYFCASSDTTDGYTFGSGTRLTVV.

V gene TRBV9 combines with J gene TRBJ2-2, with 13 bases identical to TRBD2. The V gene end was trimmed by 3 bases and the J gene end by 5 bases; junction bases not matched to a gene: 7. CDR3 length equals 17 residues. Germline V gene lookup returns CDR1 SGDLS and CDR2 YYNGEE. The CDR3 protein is CASSEGLAGTRTGELFF. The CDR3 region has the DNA TGTGCCAGCAGCGAGGGACTAGCGGGAACGAGGACCGGGGAGCTGTTTTTT.

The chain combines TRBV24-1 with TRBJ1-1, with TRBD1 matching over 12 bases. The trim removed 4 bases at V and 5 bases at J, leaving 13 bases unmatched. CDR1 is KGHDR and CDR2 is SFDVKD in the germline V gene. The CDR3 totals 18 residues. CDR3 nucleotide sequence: TGTGCCACCAGTGACTCCGGGACAGGGGGCTATCGTGGGACTGAAGCTTTCTTT. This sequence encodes CATSDSGTGGYRGTEAFF.

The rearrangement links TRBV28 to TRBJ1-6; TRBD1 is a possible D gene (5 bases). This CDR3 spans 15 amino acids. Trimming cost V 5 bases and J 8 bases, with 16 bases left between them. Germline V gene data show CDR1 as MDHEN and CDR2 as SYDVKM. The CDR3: CASSNPGGTHSPLHF. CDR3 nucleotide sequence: TGTGCCAGCAGTAACCCCGGGGGTACGCATTCACCCCTCCACTTT.

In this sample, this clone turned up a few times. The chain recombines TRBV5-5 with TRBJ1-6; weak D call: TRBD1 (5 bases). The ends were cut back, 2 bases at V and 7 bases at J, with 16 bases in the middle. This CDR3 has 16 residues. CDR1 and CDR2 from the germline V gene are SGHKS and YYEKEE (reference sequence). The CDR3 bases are TGTGCCAGCAGCTTAGGATGGGACTTGATAAATTCACCCCTCCACTTT. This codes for CASSLGWDLINSPLHF.

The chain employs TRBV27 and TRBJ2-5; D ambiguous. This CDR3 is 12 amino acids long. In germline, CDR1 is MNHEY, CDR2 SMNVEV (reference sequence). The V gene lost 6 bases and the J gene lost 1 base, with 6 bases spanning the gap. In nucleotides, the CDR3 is TGTGCCAGCAGCCCCCTCCAAGAGACCCAGTACTTC. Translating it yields CASSPLQETQYF.

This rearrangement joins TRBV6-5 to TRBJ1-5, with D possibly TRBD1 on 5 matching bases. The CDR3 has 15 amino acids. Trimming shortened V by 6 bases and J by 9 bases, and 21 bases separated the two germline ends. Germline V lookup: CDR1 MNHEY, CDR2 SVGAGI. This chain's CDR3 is CASSPLRGFGGPQHF. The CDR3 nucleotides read TGTGCCAGCAGCCCCCTAAGAGGGTTCGGGGGGCCCCAGCATTTT.

CDR3 bases: TGTGCCAGCAGTGCCCGGACAGCCTCTTCTACTTTCTTT. Its translation is CASSARTASSTFF. V gene TRBV27 combines with J gene TRBJ1-1, with D perhaps TRBD1 (6 bases). Per the germline V gene, CDR1 is MNHEY and CDR2 is SMNVEV (reference sequence). This CDR3 has 13 amino acids. V lost 5 bases and J lost 12, with 19 bases in between.

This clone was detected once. The CDR3 loop is CASSLSPEQGPEYGYTF. The CDR3 nucleotides read TGTGCCAGCAGCTTATCCCCGGAACAGGGGCCGGAGTATGGCTACACCTTC. The chain uses TRBV13 and TRBJ1-2; the match to TRBD1 covers 7 bases. CDR1 and CDR2 (germline): PRHDT, FYEKMQ (reference sequence). The length of the CDR3 is 17 residues. The V gene end was trimmed by 2 bases and the J gene end by 5 bases; junction bases not matched to a gene: 14.

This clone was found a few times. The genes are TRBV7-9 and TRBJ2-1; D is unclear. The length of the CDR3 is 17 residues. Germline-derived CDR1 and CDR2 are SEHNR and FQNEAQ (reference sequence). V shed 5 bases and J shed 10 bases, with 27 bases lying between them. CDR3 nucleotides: TGTGCCAGCAGCACCCTCGTTCAGGTTACAGTGCTTCAGGAGCAGTTCTTC. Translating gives CASSTLVQVTVLQEQFF.

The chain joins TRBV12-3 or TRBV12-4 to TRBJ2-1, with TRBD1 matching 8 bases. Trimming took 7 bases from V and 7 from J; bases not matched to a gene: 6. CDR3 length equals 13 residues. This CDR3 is CASTGQGSNEQFF. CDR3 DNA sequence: TGTGCCAGCACCGGACAGGGTTCAAATGAGCAGTTCTTC.

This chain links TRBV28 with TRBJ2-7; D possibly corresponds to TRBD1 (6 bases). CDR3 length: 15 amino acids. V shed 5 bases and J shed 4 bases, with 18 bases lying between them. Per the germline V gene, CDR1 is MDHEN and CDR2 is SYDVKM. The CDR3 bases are TGTGCCAGCAGTCCTACAGGGACGGTTGGTTACGAGCAGTACTTC. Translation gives CASSPTGTVGYEQYF.

DNA for the CDR3: TGTGCCAGCAGTTTATACCCAGGGGACTACGAGCAGTACTTC. Protein: CASSLYPGDYEQYF. This chain connects TRBV28 to TRBJ2-7; TRBD1 might be the D (6 bases). The CDR3 sequence is 14 residues long. The germline gives CDR1 MDHEN, CDR2 SYDVKM. V was pared by 1 base and J by 3 bases, with 10 bases between.

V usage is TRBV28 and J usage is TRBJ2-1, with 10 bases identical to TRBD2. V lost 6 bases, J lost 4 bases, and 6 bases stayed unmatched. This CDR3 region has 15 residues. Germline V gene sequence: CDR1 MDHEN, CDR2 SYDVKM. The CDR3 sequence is CASSVTSGVYNEQFF. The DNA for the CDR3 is TGTGCCAGCAGCGTTACTAGCGGGGTTTACAATGAGCAGTTCTTC.

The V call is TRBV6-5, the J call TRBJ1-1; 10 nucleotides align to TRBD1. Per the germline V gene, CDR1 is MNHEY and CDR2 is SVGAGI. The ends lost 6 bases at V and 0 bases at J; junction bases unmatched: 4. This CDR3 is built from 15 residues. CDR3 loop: CASRRDRGLNTEAFF. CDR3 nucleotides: TGTGCCAGCAGACGGGACAGGGGCCTGAACACTGAAGCTTTCTTT.

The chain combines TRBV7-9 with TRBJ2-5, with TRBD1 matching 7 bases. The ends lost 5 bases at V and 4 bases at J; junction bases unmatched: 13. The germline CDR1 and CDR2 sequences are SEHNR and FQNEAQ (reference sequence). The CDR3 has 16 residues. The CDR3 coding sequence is TGTGCCAGCAGCCCACCGGGGACAGAGAATTTAGAGACCCAGTACTTC. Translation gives CASSPPGTENLETQYF.